The present T cell receptor beta chain was sequenced within a study of CD8 T cells in Susac syndrome. Study results and caveats: When the CD4+ T cell repertoires of patients with Susac syndrome were examined, they did not show any clonal expansion.

Note on this clonotype: The antigen remains undetermined.

The RNA input was about 0.5 to 1 ug, and it was reverse transcribed with random hexamers. Multiplex immunoSEQ PCR targeted 54 Vbeta and 13 Jbeta TCR beta segments. One entry per CDR3 protein results from TCRdb running MiXCR on the immunoSEQ multiplex PCR reads. The sample contains around 200,000 distinct CDR3 sequences, almost 96% of which appear only once. CD8+ and CD4+ T cells were negatively isolated; TEMRA cells were FACS-enriched. Germline V CDR1 and CDR2: DFQATT, SNEGSKA (reference sequence). The CDR3 contains 15 residues. V lost 0 bases to trimming and J lost 2 bases, with 11 bases between them.

The V and J genes are TRBV20-1 and TRBJ2-1, with D possibly being TRBD2 (5 bases). The sample comprised CD4+ T cells from PBMCs. This clonotype originated in a human donor with Susac syndrome. DNA for the CDR3: TGCAGTGCTAGAGAGGGGAGTTCCCCCTACAATGAGCAGTTCTTC. It encodes CSAREGSSPYNEQFF.